Following are 5 T cell receptor beta chains from one sample sequenced in a study of radiotherapy plus CTLA-4 blockade in lung cancer. Assay used: immunoSEQ multiplex PCR; TCRdb lists only in-frame clones, some missing. The repertoire has nearly 15,000 clones, 72% of them found once; the top ten carry approximately 53%. The specimen was peripheral blood, collected from a patient treated with radiotherapy plus ipilimumab. Receptors were obtained from a human donor with non-small cell lung cancer whose response to radiotherapy plus ipilimumab could not be evaluated.

CDR3 DNA sequence: TGTGCCAGCAGCCGTGGGACAGGGCAAGAAAATGAGCAGTTCTTC. Its translation is CASSRGTGQENEQFF. The chain combines TRBV5-4 with TRBJ2-1; 9 bases line up with TRBD1. The CDR3 contains 15 residues. The V gene's germline CDR1 is SGHNT and CDR2 YYREEE (reference sequence). Trimming at V came to 4 bases and at J to 7 bases, leaving 9 bases not matched to a gene.

Only one count was recorded for this clone. The rearrangement joins TRBV7-2 to TRBJ2-3, with 8 positions matching TRBD2. The CDR3 runs 17 residues. V was clipped by 5 bases and J by 3 bases; unmatched bases: 13. Germline V gene lookup returns CDR1 SGHTA and CDR2 FQGNSA. The DNA of the CDR3 is TGTGCCAGCAGCGGCACTCTCGGGGGGGCGGGAACAGATACGCAGTATTTT. Translation: CASSGTLGGAGTDTQYF.

This clone was found a few times. The V call is TRBV19, the J call TRBJ1-4, with a possible D match to TRBD1 (5 bases). This CDR3 region has 14 residues. The V end lost 3 bases, the J end lost 6 bases, and 11 bases lay between the germline ends. The germline V gene has CDR1 LNHDA and CDR2 SQIVND (reference sequence). The CDR3 DNA reads as TGTGCCAGTAGTATCCGGGTAGGGGATGAAAAACTGTTTTTT. Residues: CASSIRVGDEKLFF. Looking up the rest from reference TRBV19 and TRBJ1-4 gives the full variable domain: DGGITQSPKYLFRKEGQNVTLSCEQNLNHDAMYWYRQDPGQGLRLIYYSQIVNDFQKGDIAEGYSVSREKKESFPLTVTSAQKNPTAFYLCASSIRVGDEKLFFGSGTQLSVL.

The V gene is TRBV30, the J gene TRBJ1-5, with 7 bases aligning to TRBD1. Per germline, CDR1 GTSNPN and CDR2 SVGIG (reference sequence). The CDR3 is 16 residues long. With 3 bases clipped from V and 4 bases from J, the junction kept 12 bases outside the gene matches. In DNA, the CDR3 is TGTGCCTGGAGGACAGGGCGGACTTCGAGAAATCAGCCCCAGCATTTT. Its protein product is CAWRTGRTSRNQPQHF.

The chain combines TRBV27 with TRBJ2-2; D perhaps matches TRBD1 (6 bases). Germline V gene data show CDR1 as MNHEY and CDR2 as SMNVEV (reference sequence). Trimming cost V 6 bases and J 6 bases, with 14 bases left between them. This CDR3 is built from 14 residues. Written as DNA, the CDR3 is TGTGCCAGCAGGAGAGGGGGAAGCGCCGGGGAGCTGTTTTTT. Translating it yields CASRRGGSAGELFF.